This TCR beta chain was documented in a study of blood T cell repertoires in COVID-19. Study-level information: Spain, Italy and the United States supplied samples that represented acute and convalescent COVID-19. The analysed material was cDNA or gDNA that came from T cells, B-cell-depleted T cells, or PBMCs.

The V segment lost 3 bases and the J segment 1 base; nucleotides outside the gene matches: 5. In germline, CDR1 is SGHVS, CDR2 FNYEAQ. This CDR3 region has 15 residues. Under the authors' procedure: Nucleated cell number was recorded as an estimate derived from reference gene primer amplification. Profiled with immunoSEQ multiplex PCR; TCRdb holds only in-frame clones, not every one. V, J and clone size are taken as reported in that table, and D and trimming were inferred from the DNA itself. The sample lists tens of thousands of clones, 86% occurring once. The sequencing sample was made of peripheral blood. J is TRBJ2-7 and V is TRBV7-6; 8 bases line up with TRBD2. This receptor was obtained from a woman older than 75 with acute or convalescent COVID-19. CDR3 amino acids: CASSLGAGGSYEQYF. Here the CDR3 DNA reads TGTGCCAGCAGCTTGGGGGCGGGGGGATCCTACGAGCAGTACTTC.